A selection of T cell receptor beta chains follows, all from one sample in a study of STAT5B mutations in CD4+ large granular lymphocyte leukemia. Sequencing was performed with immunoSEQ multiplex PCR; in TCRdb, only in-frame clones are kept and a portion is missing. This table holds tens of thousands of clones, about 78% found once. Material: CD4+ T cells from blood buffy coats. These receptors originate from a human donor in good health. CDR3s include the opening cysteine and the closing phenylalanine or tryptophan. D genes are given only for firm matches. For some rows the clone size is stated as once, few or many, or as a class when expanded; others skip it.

CDR3aa: CSVNRQPYEQYF; CDR3nt: TGCAGCGTTAACAGGCAGCCTTACGAGCAGTACTTC; abundance: -; j_gene: TRBJ2-7; d_gene: -; v_gene: TRBV29-1
CDR3aa: CASRPGTGPYEQYF; CDR3nt: TGTGCCAGCAGGCCCGGGACAGGACCCTACGAGCAGTACTTC; abundance: -; j_gene: TRBJ2-7; d_gene: TRBD1; v_gene: TRBV6-5
CDR3aa: CASSYPASGSGYTF; CDR3nt: TGTGCCAGCAGTTACCCAGCGTCAGGGTCTGGCTACACCTTC; abundance: -; j_gene: TRBJ1-2; d_gene: -; v_gene: TRBV6-6
CDR3aa: CASSQDESWNTGELFF; CDR3nt: TGTGCCAGCAGCCAAGATGAGTCTTGGAACACCGGGGAGCTGTTTTTT; abundance: few; j_gene: TRBJ2-2; d_gene: -; v_gene: TRBV14
CDR3aa: CASTTYSQETQYF; CDR3nt: TGTGCCAGCACCACTTATAGCCAAGAGACCCAGTACTTC; abundance: few; j_gene: TRBJ2-5; d_gene: -; v_gene: TRBV7-2
CDR3aa: CAWSVGDNSPLHF; CDR3nt: TGTGCCTGGAGTGTGGGGGATAATTCACCCCTCCACTTT; abundance: -; j_gene: TRBJ1-6; d_gene: -; v_gene: TRBV30
CDR3aa: CASSYSTAGGGYTF; CDR3nt: TGTGCCAGCAGTTACTCGACGGCCGGGGGTGGCTACACCTTC; abundance: -; j_gene: TRBJ1-2; d_gene: -; v_gene: TRBV6-5
CDR3aa: CASSNDRPETEQYF; CDR3nt: TGCGCCAGCAGCAATGACAGGCCGGAGACCGAGCAGTACTTC; abundance: -; j_gene: TRBJ2-7; d_gene: -; v_gene: TRBV5-1
CDR3aa: CASSLQENTEAFF; CDR3nt: TGTGCCAGCAGCTTACAAGAGAACACTGAAGCTTTCTTT; abundance: -; j_gene: TRBJ1-1; d_gene: -; v_gene: TRBV7-8
CDR3aa: CAYRKGETQYF; CDR3nt: TGTGCCTATAGGAAGGGAGAGACCCAGTACTTC; abundance: -; j_gene: TRBJ2-5; d_gene: -; v_gene: TRBV30
CDR3aa: CASSQGTRSRGYF; CDR3nt: TGTGCCAGCAGCCAAGGGACACGTAGTCGAGGGTACTTC; abundance: -; j_gene: TRBJ2-7; d_gene: -; v_gene: TRBV14
CDR3aa: CASSWDLRTDTQYF; CDR3nt: TGTGCCAGCAGTTGGGACCTGCGCACAGATACGCAGTATTTT; abundance: -; j_gene: TRBJ2-3; d_gene: -; v_gene: TRBV27
CDR3aa: CASSLGLATDTQYF; CDR3nt: TGTGCCAGCAGCTTGGGACTAGCAACAGATACGCAGTATTTT; abundance: -; j_gene: TRBJ2-3; d_gene: TRBD2; v_gene: TRBV7-2
CDR3aa: CASSGGLGLAGGVEQFF; CDR3nt: TGTGCCAGCAGTGGGGGACTAGGACTAGCGGGAGGGGTTGAGCAGTTCTTC; abundance: -; j_gene: TRBJ2-1; d_gene: TRBD2; v_gene: TRBV6-1
CDR3aa: CASSHLPWWMATF; CDR3nt: TGTGCCAGCAGCCATCTCCCTTGGTGGATGGCCACCTTC; abundance: -; j_gene: TRBJ1-2; d_gene: -; v_gene: TRBV14
CDR3aa: CASSRLEGSTDTQYF; CDR3nt: TGTGCCAGCTCACGCCTCGAGGGGAGCACAGATACGCAGTATTTT; abundance: once; j_gene: TRBJ2-3; d_gene: -; v_gene: TRBV18
CDR3aa: CASSRDQGTGWEKLFF; CDR3nt: TGCGCCAGCAGCCGAGACCAGGGGACAGGGTGGGAAAAACTGTTTTTT; abundance: once; j_gene: TRBJ1-4; d_gene: TRBD1; v_gene: TRBV4-1
CDR3aa: CASSLPPGGTGELFF; CDR3nt: TGTGCCAGCAGCCTACCCCCGGGGGGCACCGGGGAGCTGTTTTTT; abundance: -; j_gene: TRBJ2-2; d_gene: TRBD2; v_gene: TRBV11-1
CDR3aa: CASAPGPDNSPLHF; CDR3nt: TGTGCCTCAGCCCCGGGACCGGATAATTCACCCCTCCACTTT; abundance: -; j_gene: TRBJ1-6; d_gene: -; v_gene: TRBV10-3
CDR3aa: CASSVRQAVDTQYF; CDR3nt: TGTGCCAGCAGCGTAAGACAGGCCGTAGATACGCAGTATTTT; abundance: -; j_gene: TRBJ2-3; d_gene: -; v_gene: TRBV9
CDR3aa: CAWSVRGANVLTF; CDR3nt: TGTGCCTGGAGTGTACGAGGGGCCAACGTCCTGACTTTC; abundance: -; j_gene: TRBJ2-6; d_gene: -; v_gene: TRBV30
CDR3aa: CASSLGIRTDTQYF; CDR3nt: TGCGCCAGCAGCTTGGGGATCCGGACAGATACGCAGTATTTT; abundance: -; j_gene: TRBJ2-3; d_gene: -; v_gene: TRBV5-1
CDR3aa: CASSSNLGLAHETQYF; CDR3nt: TGTGCCAGCAGCTCGAATCTAGGACTAGCGCATGAGACCCAGTACTTC; abundance: few; j_gene: TRBJ2-5; d_gene: TRBD2; v_gene: TRBV7-8
CDR3aa: CASSQDFTGGIWNEQFF; CDR3nt: TGCGCCAGCAGCCAAGATTTTACAGGGGGGATCTGGAATGAGCAGTTCTTC; abundance: -; j_gene: TRBJ2-1; d_gene: TRBD1; v_gene: TRBV4-3
CDR3aa: CASSPQPGGIDEQYF; CDR3nt: TGCGCCAGCAGCCCCCAGCCAGGGGGAATCGACGAGCAGTACTTC; abundance: -; j_gene: TRBJ2-7; d_gene: TRBD1; v_gene: TRBV5-1
CDR3aa: CASSSKAVLFRVRDGETQYF; CDR3nt: TGTGCCAGCTCCTCTAAGGCGGTTTTATTCCGGGTGCGCGACGGGGAGACCCAGTACTTC; abundance: once; j_gene: TRBJ2-5; d_gene: -; v_gene: TRBV18
CDR3aa: CASSPRADTQYF; CDR3nt: TGTGCCAGCTCACCTCGGGCAGATACGCAGTATTTT; abundance: once; j_gene: TRBJ2-3; d_gene: -; v_gene: TRBV18
CDR3aa: CASRTDYLAYNEQFF; CDR3nt: TGTGCCAGCAGGACCGACTACCTCGCTTACAATGAGCAGTTCTTC; abundance: -; j_gene: TRBJ2-1; d_gene: -; v_gene: TRBV2
CDR3aa: CASSLPALRQGSQPQHF; CDR3nt: TGTGCCAGCAGTTTACCCGCTCTAAGACAGGGAAGTCAGCCCCAGCATTTT; abundance: -; j_gene: TRBJ1-5; d_gene: TRBD1; v_gene: TRBV28
CDR3aa: CASSEVGGAWAEAFF; CDR3nt: TGCGCCAGCAGTGAGGTGGGGGGCGCGTGGGCTGAAGCTTTCTTT; abundance: -; j_gene: TRBJ1-1; d_gene: -; v_gene: TRBV10-2
CDR3aa: CASSLGQGPYEQYF; CDR3nt: TGTGCCAGCAGCTTGGGACAGGGGCCTTACGAGCAGTACTTC; abundance: -; j_gene: TRBJ2-7; d_gene: TRBD1; v_gene: TRBV5-4
CDR3aa: CASSPRTSGRIYEQYF; CDR3nt: TGTGCCAGCAGCCCCAGGACTAGCGGGAGGATCTACGAGCAGTACTTC; abundance: -; j_gene: TRBJ2-7; d_gene: TRBD2; v_gene: TRBV11-2
CDR3aa: CASSLAGGWDTQYF; CDR3nt: TGTGCCAGCAGCTTAGCGGGGGGGTGGGATACGCAGTATTTT; abundance: -; j_gene: TRBJ2-3; d_gene: TRBD2; v_gene: TRBV11-2
CDR3aa: CASSETGDYGYTF; CDR3nt: TGTGCCAGCAGTGAGACAGGGGACTATGGCTACACCTTC; abundance: -; j_gene: TRBJ1-2; d_gene: TRBD1; v_gene: TRBV25-1
CDR3aa: CASSGGLATKGGTDTQYF; CDR3nt: TGTGCCAGCAGTGGGGGACTAGCGACTAAAGGGGGCACAGATACGCAGTATTTT; abundance: -; j_gene: TRBJ2-3; d_gene: TRBD2; v_gene: TRBV6-1
CDR3aa: CASSSWGTSDYEQYF; CDR3nt: TGTGCCAGCAGCTCCTGGGGGACTAGCGACTACGAGCAGTACTTC; abundance: few; j_gene: TRBJ2-7; d_gene: TRBD2; v_gene: TRBV7-2
CDR3aa: CASSLELAWHEQFF; CDR3nt: TGTGCCAGCAGCTTAGAACTAGCATGGCATGAGCAGTTCTTC; abundance: -; j_gene: TRBJ2-1; d_gene: -; v_gene: TRBV7-2
CDR3aa: CASSIRNSYGYTF; CDR3nt: TGTGCCAGTAGTATACGGAACAGCTATGGCTACACCTTC; abundance: once; j_gene: TRBJ1-2; d_gene: -; v_gene: TRBV19
CDR3aa: CASSTTIGQGGETQYF; CDR3nt: TGTGCCAGTAGTACCACTATAGGCCAGGGCGGGGAGACCCAGTACTTC; abundance: -; j_gene: TRBJ2-5; d_gene: -; v_gene: TRBV19
CDR3aa: CAWSVGTGSAYEQYF; CDR3nt: TGTGCCTGGAGTGTGGGGACAGGCTCAGCCTACGAGCAGTACTTC; abundance: -; j_gene: TRBJ2-7; d_gene: TRBD1; v_gene: TRBV30
CDR3aa: CASSSSGGTYEQYF; CDR3nt: TGTGCCAGCAGCTCCTCCGGGGGGACCTACGAGCAGTACTTC; abundance: -; j_gene: TRBJ2-7; d_gene: TRBD2; v_gene: TRBV7-9
CDR3aa: CASSLQGGYGYTF; CDR3nt: TGTGCCAGCAGCCTTCAGGGGGGTTATGGCTACACCTTC; abundance: -; j_gene: TRBJ1-2; d_gene: TRBD1; v_gene: TRBV7-2
CDR3aa: CASSSGLHTGELFF; CDR3nt: TGTGCCAGCAGCTCGGGACTTCACACCGGGGAGCTGTTTTTT; abundance: once; j_gene: TRBJ2-2; d_gene: -; v_gene: TRBV7-3
CDR3aa: CASTGDRDQPQHF; CDR3nt: TGCGCCAGCACCGGGGACAGGGATCAGCCCCAGCATTTT; abundance: -; j_gene: TRBJ1-5; d_gene: TRBD1; v_gene: TRBV10-2
CDR3aa: CASSAMDRGDYNEQFF; CDR3nt: TGTGCCAGCAGTGCTATGGACAGGGGAGACTACAATGAGCAGTTCTTC; abundance: -; j_gene: TRBJ2-1; d_gene: TRBD1; v_gene: TRBV6-1
CDR3aa: CASSRRTGSSYEQYF; CDR3nt: TGTGCCAGCAGCCGCCGGACAGGGAGCTCCTACGAGCAGTACTTC; abundance: -; j_gene: TRBJ2-7; d_gene: TRBD1; v_gene: TRBV6-5
CDR3aa: CARSLDRGQYF; CDR3nt: TGTGCCAGAAGCTTGGACAGGGGGCAGTACTTC; abundance: once; j_gene: TRBJ2-7; d_gene: TRBD1; v_gene: TRBV5-3
CDR3aa: CASSLDYRGDTQYF; CDR3nt: TGTGCCAGCAGCTTAGATTATAGGGGGGATACGCAGTATTTT; abundance: -; j_gene: TRBJ2-3; d_gene: -; v_gene: TRBV7-2
CDR3aa: CASSLAGTGGNTIYF; CDR3nt: TGTGCCAGCAGCTTAGCAGGGACAGGGGGAAACACCATATATTTT; abundance: once; j_gene: TRBJ1-3; d_gene: TRBD1; v_gene: TRBV7-9